The 21 T cell receptor beta chains listed next were all sequenced from one sample in a study of T cells in Graves' hyperthyroidism and ophthalmopathy. RNA transcripts provided the source from which TCR beta CDR3 regions were amplified. The HTBI set primed first-round TCR CDR3 RT-PCR. TCRdb fed the multiplex PCR reads into MiXCR, producing one record per CDR3 protein. The sample consists of 250,000 to 300,000 distinct CDR3 sequences, around 15% of them appearing once. Sequencing input: blood. The source is a woman between 40 and 55 years old with Graves' hyperthyroidism.

This clonotype was counted at least ten times. The V and J genes are TRBV9 and TRBJ1-1, with 7 bases aligning to TRBD1. This CDR3 spans 13 amino acids. J gave up 10 bases and V 0 bases, and 6 bases lay outside the gene matches. Germline loops: CDR1 SGDLS, CDR2 YYNGEE. The CDR3 region has the DNA TGTGCCAGCAGCGTAGGGGACAGTGCACGAGCTTTCTTT. It translates to CASSVGDSARAFF.

The rearrangement uses TRBV6-1 and TRBJ2-2; weak D call: TRBD1 (5 bases). This CDR3 is 16 amino acids long. Trimming removed 5 bases at V and 5 bases at J, with 18 bases between. The germline V gene encodes CDR1 MNHNS and CDR2 SASEGT. CDR3 in amino acids: CASSYSVDRITGELFF. The CDR3 region has the DNA TGTGCCAGCAGTTACTCGGTCGACAGAATTACCGGGGAGCTGTTTTTT.

This clonotype was recorded at least ten times. This chain links TRBV29-1 with TRBJ1-5, with TRBD1 matching over 7 bases. Germline values: CDR1 SQVTM, CDR2 ANQGSEA. The J segment lost 5 bases and the V segment lost 4 bases, leaving 5 bases of the junction unmatched. CDR3 size: 13 residues. The CDR3 is CSVGFRGDQPQHF. In nucleotides, the CDR3 is TGCAGCGTTGGATTCAGGGGGGATCAGCCCCAGCATTTT.

This clonotype was counted ten times or more. The chain employs TRBV6-1 and TRBJ1-5, with D unresolved. The CDR3 has 15 amino acids. The V end lost 4 bases, the J end lost 1 base, and 11 bases lay between the germline ends. The V gene's germline CDR1 is MNHNS and CDR2 SASEGT. The CDR3 bases are TGTGCCAGCAGTGTAGACACAAGCAGCAATCAGCCCCAGCATTTT. Its translation: CASSVDTSSNQPQHF.

This clonotype was seen ten or more times. V is TRBV7-3 and J is TRBJ2-3; 14 positions match TRBD2. With 5 bases clipped from V and 4 bases from J, the junction kept 2 bases outside the gene matches. The germline gives CDR1 SGHTA, CDR2 FQGTGA. The CDR3 runs 15 residues. CDR3: CASSQGLAGADTQYF. The CDR3 coding sequence is TGTGCCAGCAGCCAGGGACTAGCGGGAGCAGATACGCAGTATTTT.

There are many counts of this clonotype. V gene TRBV28 combines with J gene TRBJ2-5; 8 bases map to TRBD1. Germline CDR1 reads MDHEN; CDR2 reads SYDVKM. Trimming removed 3 bases from V and 5 bases from J; junction bases left unmatched: 11. This CDR3 spans 16 amino acids. CDR3 in DNA: TGTGCCAGCAGTTTCCTCACCAGGGGGCCGAAGGAGACCCAGTACTTC. Its translation is CASSFLTRGPKETQYF.

This clonotype has a count of ten or more. The rearrangement joins TRBV12-3 or TRBV12-4 to TRBJ1-6; D is unresolved. The ends were cut back, 2 bases at V and 12 bases at J, with 8 bases in the middle. The CDR3 loop spans 12 amino acids. The CDR3 reads CASSLSTGPLHF. The CDR3 DNA reads as TGTGCCAGCAGTTTAAGTACGGGACCCCTCCACTTT.

This clonotype occurred many times. This sequence joins TRBV2 and TRBJ2-7; 9 bases map to TRBD2. The CDR3 has 14 amino acids. V lost 3 bases to trimming and J lost 4 bases; unmatched junction nucleotides: 4. Germline CDR1 reads SNHLY; CDR2 reads FYNNEI. The DNA of the CDR3 is TGTGCCAGCAGTGACGCTAGCGGGAATTACGAGCAGTACTTC. Its protein product is CASSDASGNYEQYF.

The chain combines TRBV4-1 with TRBJ1-4; no clear D gene. This CDR3 is built from 20 residues. Deletions cut 4 bases from V and 8 bases from J, with 32 bases between. Germline-derived CDR1 and CDR2 are MGHRA and YSYEKL. The DNA for the CDR3 is TGCGCCAGCAGCCCCCAGCGAGGCACAGTCACTTCTACCTTCGGGGAAAAACTGTTTTTT. This codes for CASSPQRGTVTSTFGEKLFF.

This clonotype was counted many times. The chain is built from TRBV28 and TRBJ1-2; D is perhaps TRBD1 (6 bases). Germline V gene lookup returns CDR1 MDHEN and CDR2 SYDVKM. The CDR3 spans 15 residues. Trimming removed 6 bases at V and 3 bases at J, with 17 bases between. CDR3 in DNA: TGTGCCAGCAGGAGTGCGGGGGGCTGGGACTATGGCTACACCTTC. It codes for CASRSAGGWDYGYTF.

This clonotype was seen repeatedly, ten times or more. The rearrangement links TRBV27 to TRBJ2-1; no reliable D call. CDR1 is MNHEY, CDR2 SMNVEV, per germline (reference sequence). V lost 5 bases, J lost 1 base, and 9 bases lay in between. CDR3 length: 14 amino acids. CDR3 sequence: CASSPRFSYNEQFF. CDR3 sequence (DNA): TGTGCCAGCAGTCCTCGATTTTCCTACAATGAGCAGTTCTTC.

The CDR3 is CASSIGQIQETQYF. The DNA for the CDR3 is TGTGCCAGTAGTATCGGACAGATACAAGAGACCCAGTACTTC. The V and J genes are TRBV19 and TRBJ2-5; D possibly corresponds to TRBD1 (6 bases). The V end was cut by 3 bases, the J end by 2 bases, with 10 bases between. CDR3 length: 14 amino acids. The germline CDR1 and CDR2 sequences are LNHDA and SQIVND (reference sequence).

This clonotype has at least ten counts. The V gene is TRBV13, the J gene TRBJ2-1; 9 nucleotides agree with TRBD1. This CDR3 has 15 amino acids. The junction had 8 bases not matched to a gene; V was cut back by 5 bases and J by 6 bases. Germline V lookup: CDR1 PRHDT, CDR2 FYEKMQ (reference sequence). CDR3 sequence: CASSGDRVGANEQFF. In nucleotides, the CDR3 is TGTGCCAGCAGCGGGGACAGGGTTGGTGCCAATGAGCAGTTCTTC.

There are a few counts of this clonotype. The V gene is TRBV19, the J gene TRBJ2-7; 7 bases are shared with TRBD2. The CDR3 loop spans 15 amino acids. Germline CDR1 is LNHDA and CDR2 is SQIVND (reference sequence). V shed 5 bases and J 5 bases; nucleotides not matched to a gene: 12. The CDR3 DNA sequence: TGTGCCAGTAGTGTCGGCGGGAGAACACCCCACGAGCAGTACTTC. Amino acid sequence: CASSVGGRTPHEQYF.

This clonotype was counted many times. The chain carries TRBV20-1 and TRBJ1-5; TRBD1 might be the D (6 bases). Per germline, CDR1 DFQATT and CDR2 SNEGSKA (reference sequence). The CDR3 has 16 residues. Between the trimmed V and J ends, which lost 6 bases and 0 bases, there was a span of 18 bases. This CDR3 reads CSAWGAGTPSNQPQHF. The CDR3 DNA reads as TGCAGTGCATGGGGGGCCGGGACCCCTAGCAATCAGCCCCAGCATTTT.

Turning to this clonotype: This may come from a read error, since a much larger clone is one base off. The chain employs TRBV3-1 and TRBJ1-1; D remains unclear. CDR3 length: 15 residues. V was pared by 3 bases and J by 14 bases, with 25 bases between. Germline CDR1 and CDR2: LGHDT and YNNKEL (reference sequence). For the CDR3, the DNA is TGTGCCAGCAGCCAGGTCACCCAGCGGGCCGGATCTTACTTCTTT. Protein sequence: CASSQVTQRAGSYFF.

This clonotype was detected ten times or more. The rearrangement uses TRBV12-3 or TRBV12-4 and TRBJ1-3; TRBD1 might be the D (5 bases). Trimming pared 6 bases from V and 8 bases from J, leaving 14 bases between. This CDR3 comprises 13 residues. Written as DNA, the CDR3 is TGTGCCAGCAGCATCGGACAAACGGACACCATATATTTT. Translation gives CASSIGQTDTIYF.

This clonotype occurred many times. The J gene is TRBJ2-3, the V gene TRBV2, with D uncertain. This CDR3 region has 14 residues. V lost 2 bases and J 1 base, leaving 7 bases between the germline ends. Looked up from germline, CDR1 is SNHLY and CDR2 is FYNNEI. The CDR3 coding sequence is TGTGCCAGCAGTGAAAGGCCCCGCACAGATACGCAGTATTTT. This encodes CASSERPRTDTQYF.

This clonotype was detected ten times or more. The chain uses TRBV28 and TRBJ2-7; no definite D call. Germline V lookup: CDR1 MDHEN, CDR2 SYDVKM. V gave up 8 bases and J gave up 7 bases, with 15 bases separating them. The CDR3 is 12 amino acids. CDR3 sequence: CASGPPVGEQYF. In DNA, the CDR3 is TGTGCCAGCGGGCCCCCCGTGGGGGAGCAGTACTTC.

This clonotype was observed at least ten times. The chain employs TRBV11-1 and TRBJ2-7; TRBD1 matches at 7 bases. CDR1 SGHAT and CDR2 FQDESV come from the germline V gene (reference sequence). The CDR3 totals 13 residues. J was trimmed by 3 bases and V by 5 bases; bases with no gene match: 4. The CDR3 sequence: CASSIGTVYEQYF. Here the CDR3 DNA reads TGTGCCAGCAGCATAGGGACAGTCTACGAGCAGTACTTC.

This clonotype was recorded many times. The chain has TRBV7-8 and TRBJ1-6; D is perhaps TRBD1 (6 bases). The germline V gene has CDR1 SGHVS and CDR2 FQNEAQ. The CDR3 length is 14 residues. Deletions cut 2 bases from V and 10 bases from J, with 12 bases between. CDR3 protein: CASSLTGSGSPLHF. CDR3 sequence (DNA): TGTGCCAGCAGCTTAACAGGGTCCGGATCACCCCTCCACTTT.